The clone carrying this TCR beta chain was observed a handful of times. Its antigen is currently unknown. Germline V gene data show CDR1 as MDHEN and CDR2 as SYDVKM. The CDR3 spans 13 residues. These data are taken from a study of blood T cells in healthy people across ages. Points from the study as a whole: Possibly confounding the expanded clonotype changes was the fact that donor CMV status was unknown.

With a J-beta primer mix and a sample-barcoded 5' primer, a second PCR ran roughly 6 to 11 cycles. TCRdb fed the 5' RACE reads into MiXCR, producing one record per CDR3 protein. The table records approximately 810,000 distinct CDR3 sequences, around 36% of them present only once. The chain combines TRBV28 with TRBJ2-5, with D perhaps TRBD1 (5 bases). The DNA end lines up better with TRBJ2-4; the J call may be wrong. The specimen sequenced was blood. This sequence originates from a man between 18 and 35 years old in good health. CDR3 loop: CASSVGELNIQYF. The CDR3 bases are TGTGCCAGCAGTGTAGGGGAATTAAACATTCAGTACTTC.